The 7 T cell receptor beta chains presented below share a single source sample, sequenced in a study of cytomegalovirus exposure and HLA in healthy donors. A multiplex PCR was run with 60 Vbeta primers and 13 Jbeta primers. Produced via immunoSEQ multiplex PCR; TCRdb's table is partial and in-frame only. The top ten hold approximately 15% of the sample, which has more than 95,000 clones, about an eighth seen once. Sequencing was done on a sample of PBMCs. All receptors derive from a man aged 40-50 years in good health and CMV-seropositive.

The chain employs TRBV6-6 and TRBJ2-1; TRBD1 matches 8 bases. The CDR3 runs 14 residues. V lost 7 bases to trimming and J lost 7 bases; unmatched junction nucleotides: 9. Germline CDR1 and CDR2: MNHNY and SVGAGI (reference sequence). CDR3 in DNA: TGTGCCAGCATTTCGAGGACAGGGAGAAATGAGCAGTTCTTC. Residues: CASISRTGRNEQFF.

This clone was detected only a few times. This chain uses TRBV30 with TRBJ2-2; 10 nucleotides match TRBD1. In germline, CDR1 is GTSNPN, CDR2 SVGIG (reference sequence). This CDR3 has 12 residues. Trimming cost V 5 bases and J 6 bases; bases outside gene matches: 0. The chain's CDR3 is CAWGQGAGELFF. CDR3 nucleotide sequence: TGTGCCTGGGGACAGGGGGCCGGGGAGCTGTTTTTT.

The CDR3 nucleotides are TGTGCCAGTAGGGACAGTAATCAGCCCCAGCATTTT. This codes for CASRDSNQPQHF. The rearrangement links TRBV6-1 to TRBJ1-5; TRBD1 matches at 7 bases. CDR1 is MNHNS and CDR2 is SASEGT in the germline V gene. V lost 9 bases and J lost 4; bases outside the gene matches: 3. The CDR3 runs to 12 residues.

This clone turned up a few times. The CDR3 protein is CTSSETGNTEAFF. CDR3 nucleotide sequence: TGCACCAGCAGCGAGACAGGGAACACTGAAGCTTTCTTT. V gene TRBV1 combines with J gene TRBJ1-1; the table's D call, TRBD1, was not checked against the DNA. TRBV1 is flagged as a pseudogene. The CDR3 spans 13 residues.

V is TRBV28 and J is TRBJ2-7, with D perhaps matching TRBD1 (6 bases). Germline CDR1 reads MDHEN; CDR2 reads SYDVKM. The CDR3 is 14 residues long. V was trimmed by 6 bases and J by 0 bases, leaving 12 bases between them. CDR3 residues: CASSPRDISYEQYF. As DNA, the CDR3 is TGTGCCAGCAGCCCTCGGGACATCTCCTACGAGCAGTACTTC. Full variable domain (rest looked up from reference TRBV28 and TRBJ2-7): DVKVTQSSRYLVKRTGEKVFLECVQDMDHENMFWYRQDPGLGLRLIYFSYDVKMKEKGDIPEGYSVSREKKERFSLILESASTNQTSMYLCASSPRDISYEQYFGPGTRLTVT.

The chain uses TRBV10-2 and TRBJ1-4; tentatively, D is TRBD1 (5 bases). The length of the CDR3 is 15 residues. With 9 bases removed from V and 0 bases from J, the gap between germline ends came to 14 bases. CDR1 and CDR2 (germline): WSHSY, SAAADI. The CDR3 sequence: CARTPRGATNEKLFF. The CDR3 bases are TGCGCCAGGACACCGCGGGGGGCAACTAATGAAAAACTGTTTTTT.

This clone was detected only a few times. This chain links TRBV6-5 with TRBJ2-1; D not certain. The CDR3 length is 13 residues. Germline V gene lookup returns CDR1 MNHEY and CDR2 SVGAGI. V lost 2 bases and J lost 3, with 5 bases in between. The DNA for the CDR3 is TGTGCCAGCAGTTACGACATCTACAATGAGCAGTTCTTC. Its protein product is CASSYDIYNEQFF.